The 9 T cell receptor beta chains in this list originate from one sample, sequenced in a study of blood T cell repertoires in COVID-19 (dated by TCRdb to between 2020 and 2021). Libraries were prepared through the immunoSEQ multiplex PCR assay. TCRdb limited this immuneACCESS table to in-frame rearrangements with V and J called. A share of clones is missing; checked studies link under half to unresolved V genes, and the rest is unexplained. The sample has about 21,000 clones on record, about 88% of them singletons. About a sixth of the sample is held by the ten biggest clonotypes. The specimen was peripheral blood. The receptors stem from a man in his 70s with acute or convalescent COVID-19.

This chain uses TRBV28 with TRBJ2-3, with 10 nucleotides matching TRBD2. Per the germline V gene, CDR1 is MDHEN and CDR2 is SYDVKM. With 5 bases clipped from V and 6 bases from J, the junction kept 8 bases outside the gene matches. CDR3 length equals 15 residues. Written as DNA, the CDR3 is TGTGCCAGCAGTCCGAGCGGGAGGGCGTTGGATACGCAGTATTTT. This encodes CASSPSGRALDTQYF.

This rearrangement joins TRBV11-2 to TRBJ2-5; TRBD1 agrees at 10 bases. In germline, CDR1 is SGHAT, CDR2 FQNNGV. The CDR3 has 14 amino acids. J gave up 3 bases and V 5 bases, and 3 bases lay outside the gene matches. The chain's CDR3 is CASSRTGGEETQYF. The CDR3 nucleotides are TGTGCCAGCAGCAGGACAGGGGGAGAAGAGACCCAGTACTTC. Variable domain in full (rest from reference TRBV11-2 and TRBJ2-5): EAGVAQSPRYKIIEKRQSVAFWCNPISGHATLYWYQQILGQGPKLLIQFQNNGVVDDSQLPKDRFSAERLKGVDSTLKIQPAKLEDSAVYLCASSRTGGEETQYFGPGTRLLVL.

The chain couples TRBV30 to TRBJ1-3; the D is unclear. CDR3 size: 15 residues. Per the germline V gene, CDR1 is GTSNPN and CDR2 is SVGIG (reference sequence). Trimming removed 0 bases from V and 0 bases from J, with 9 bases in between. This CDR3 is CAWSVRQSSGNTIYF. The CDR3 DNA is TGTGCCTGGAGTGTACGACAATCCTCTGGAAACACCATATATTTT.

The J gene is TRBJ2-3, the V gene TRBV7-2; 7 bases line up with TRBD2. Per germline, CDR1 SGHTA and CDR2 FQGNSA. The CDR3 contains 16 residues. The V gene end was trimmed by 2 bases and the J gene end by 2 bases; junction bases not matched to a gene: 7. CDR3 amino acids: CASSLKASGYTDTQYF. In DNA form, the CDR3 reads TGTGCCAGCAGCTTAAAGGCTAGCGGTTACACAGATACGCAGTATTTT.

This CDR3 reads CASSQADRAYEQYF. DNA for the CDR3: TGCGCCAGCAGCCAGGCGGACAGGGCCTACGAGCAGTACTTC. The chain employs TRBV4-3 and TRBJ2-7; TRBD1 matches at 8 bases. V was pared by 3 bases and J by 2 bases, with 3 bases of the junction left unmatched. From germline, CDR1 is LGHNA and CDR2 YSLEER. The CDR3 loop spans 14 amino acids.

This clone was detected once. V is TRBV27 and J is TRBJ1-5; D is perhaps TRBD1 (6 bases). V was pared by 6 bases and J by 7 bases, with 25 bases between. The CDR3 length is 17 residues. Germline assignment: CDR1 MNHEY and CDR2 SMNVEV (reference sequence). Written as DNA, the CDR3 is TGTGCCAGCAGCACGACCCCCATTCACAGGGTCGGGCAGCCCCAGCATTTT. Its protein product is CASSTTPIHRVGQPQHF.

J is TRBJ2-2 and V is TRBV5-1, with 8 nucleotides matching TRBD1. Germline CDR1 is SGHRS and CDR2 is YFSETQ. J lost 7 bases, V lost 0 bases, and 5 bases had no gene match. This CDR3 contains 15 residues. CDR3 sequence (DNA): TGCGCCAGCAGCTTGGTGCAGGGGGCAGGCGGGGAGCTGTTTTTT. Its translation: CASSLVQGAGGELFF.

This chain connects TRBV5-4 to TRBJ2-7, with 9 bases identical to TRBD1. This CDR3 comprises 16 residues. Germline trimming cut 5 bases from V and 5 bases from J; bases unmatched to any gene: 14. Germline V lookup: CDR1 SGHNT, CDR2 YYREEE (reference sequence). The CDR3 spells CASSRGFGTGRHEQYF. As DNA, the CDR3 is TGTGCCAGCAGTCGAGGTTTCGGGACAGGGCGACACGAGCAGTACTTC.

J is TRBJ2-5 and V is TRBV4-2, with D tentatively TRBD2 (5 bases). Germline assignment: CDR1 LGHNA and CDR2 YNFKEQ. Trimming left V 0 bases short and J 4 bases short, with 6 bases between. The CDR3 runs to 13 residues. The CDR3 nucleotides are TGTGCCAGCAGCCAAGATGGAGGAGAGACCCAGTACTTC. It specifies CASSQDGGETQYF.